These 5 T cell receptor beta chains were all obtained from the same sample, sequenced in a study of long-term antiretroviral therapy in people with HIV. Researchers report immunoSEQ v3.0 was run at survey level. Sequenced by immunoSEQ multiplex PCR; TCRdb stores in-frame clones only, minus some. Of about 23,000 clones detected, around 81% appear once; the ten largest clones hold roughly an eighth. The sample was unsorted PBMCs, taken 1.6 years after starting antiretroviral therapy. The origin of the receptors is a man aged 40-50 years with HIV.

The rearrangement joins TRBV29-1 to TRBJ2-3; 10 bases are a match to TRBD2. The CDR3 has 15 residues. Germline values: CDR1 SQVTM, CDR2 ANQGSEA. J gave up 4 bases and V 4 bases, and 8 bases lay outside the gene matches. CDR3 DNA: TGCAGCGTTGGAGGGGTAGCGGGGGGTTCAGATACGCAGTATTTT. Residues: CSVGGVAGGSDTQYF.

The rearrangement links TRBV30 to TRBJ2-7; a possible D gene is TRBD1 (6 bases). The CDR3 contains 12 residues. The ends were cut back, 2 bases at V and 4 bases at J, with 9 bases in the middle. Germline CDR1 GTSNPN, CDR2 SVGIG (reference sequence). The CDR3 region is CAWSQGKYEQYF. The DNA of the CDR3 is TGTGCCTGGAGTCAGGGGAAGTACGAGCAGTACTTC.

CDR3 loop: CASKGGAGGENEQFF. The CDR3 DNA reads as TGTGCCAGCAAGGGGGGGGCGGGAGGTGAGAATGAGCAGTTCTTC. The V and J genes are TRBV2 and TRBJ2-1; TRBD2 aligns across 8 bases. Germline values: CDR1 SNHLY, CDR2 FYNNEI. V shed 7 bases and J 7 bases; nucleotides not matched to a gene: 12. This CDR3 comprises 15 residues.

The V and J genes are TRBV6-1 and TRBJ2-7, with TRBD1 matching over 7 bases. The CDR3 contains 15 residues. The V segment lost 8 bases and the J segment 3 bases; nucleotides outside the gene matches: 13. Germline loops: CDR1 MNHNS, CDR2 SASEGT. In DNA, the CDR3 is TGTGCCAGCCGGGCGTCCGGGACAGAGATCTACGAGCAGTACTTC. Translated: CASRASGTEIYEQYF.

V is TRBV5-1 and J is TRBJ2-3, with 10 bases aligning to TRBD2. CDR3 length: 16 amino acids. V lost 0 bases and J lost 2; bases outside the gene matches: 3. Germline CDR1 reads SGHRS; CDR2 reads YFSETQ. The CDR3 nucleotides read TGCGCCAGCAGCTTGGGTAGCGGGGGGATCACAGATACGCAGTATTTT. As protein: CASSLGSGGITDTQYF. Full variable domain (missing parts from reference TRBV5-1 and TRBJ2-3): KAGVTQTPRYLIKTRGQQVTLSCSPISGHRSVSWYQQTPGQGLQFLFEYFSETQRNKGNFPGRFSGRQFSNSRSEMNVSTLELGDSALYLCASSLGSGGITDTQYFGPGTRLTVL.